The 8 T cell receptor beta chains below come from one sample, sequenced in a study of technical replicates of blood from several donors. Repertoires were generated with immunoSEQ multiplex PCR, while TCRdb's copy carries only in-frame clones and drops some. This table has about 81,000 clones, approximately 94% appearing once. The sequencing sample was made of T cells isolated from PBMCs. These TCRs come from a human donor in good health.

The chain has TRBV19 and TRBJ1-1, with D possibly TRBD1 on 6 matching bases. The CDR3 is made up of 14 amino acids. V lost 6 bases to trimming and J lost 0 bases, with 11 bases between them. In germline, CDR1 is LNHDA, CDR2 SQIVND (reference sequence). The CDR3 here is CASRDSFMNTEAFF. The CDR3 DNA is TGTGCCAGTAGGGACAGTTTTATGAACACTGAAGCTTTCTTT.

This chain uses TRBV11-2 with TRBJ1-1; D is unclear. V was shortened by 1 base and J by 5 bases, with 11 bases between the two germline ends. The CDR3 is made up of 14 amino acids. CDR1 SGHAT and CDR2 FQNNGV come from the germline V gene. CDR3: CASSLVSSGTEAFF. The CDR3 DNA reads TGTGCCAGCAGCTTAGTCAGTTCGGGTACTGAAGCTTTCTTT.

The chain links TRBV7-9 to TRBJ1-2, with TRBD1 matching 10 bases. Germline V gene data show CDR1 as SEHNR and CDR2 as FQNEAQ (reference sequence). Losses at the gene ends were 5 bases for V and 4 bases for J; bases not matched to a gene: 7. The CDR3 runs to 15 residues. CDR3 in DNA: TGTGCCAGCAGCCGTGGACAGGGGGGAGTCTATGGCTACACCTTC. Its protein is CASSRGQGGVYGYTF.

V usage is TRBV12-2 and J usage is TRBJ1-1; TRBD1, the table's D call, was not compared with the DNA. TRBV12-2 is classified as a pseudogene. CDR3 size: 20 residues. The CDR3 reads CASRLRVSEGKTGPLLEAFF. The CDR3 nucleotides are TGTGCAAGTCGCTTAAGGGTTTCGGAAGGAAAGACAGGCCCACTACTTGAAGCTTTCTTT.

This chain connects TRBV19 to TRBJ1-5; 8 nucleotides agree with TRBD1. Germline V gene lookup returns CDR1 LNHDA and CDR2 SQIVND (reference sequence). This CDR3 has 14 residues. After removal of 5 bases from V and 11 bases from J, the junction contained 11 bases not matched to a gene. CDR3 sequence (DNA): TGTGCCAGTAGTGTTACAGGGGGGTTAAGGACCCAGCATTTT. Amino acids: CASSVTGGLRTQHF.

The genes are TRBV27 and TRBJ1-2, with TRBD1 as a possible D gene (5 bases). CDR1 is MNHEY, CDR2 SMNVEV, per germline (reference sequence). V was trimmed by 4 bases and J by 4 bases, leaving 19 bases between them. The CDR3 totals 16 residues. The CDR3 DNA sequence: TGTGCCAGCAGTTCCTCTGACAGATTTCTCAGCTATGGCTACACCTTC. Its translation is CASSSSDRFLSYGYTF.

This chain joins TRBV29-1 and TRBJ2-7; D is ambiguous. This CDR3 region has 13 residues. Between the trimmed V and J ends, which lost 1 base and 0 bases, there was a span of 7 bases. Germline V lookup: CDR1 SQVTM, CDR2 ANQGSEA. CDR3 DNA: TGCAGCGTTGAAGCAGGCAGCTCCTACGAGCAGTACTTC. Translation gives CSVEAGSSYEQYF.

The chain carries TRBV2 and TRBJ2-1; 10 nucleotides align to TRBD2. Looked up from germline, CDR1 is SNHLY and CDR2 is FYNNEI. This CDR3 has 16 amino acids. Trimming cost V 2 bases and J 3 bases; bases outside gene matches: 4. This CDR3 is CASSESTSGVYNEQFF. The DNA for the CDR3 is TGTGCCAGCAGTGAATCTACTAGCGGGGTCTACAATGAGCAGTTCTTC.